A single sample gave rise to the 8 T cell receptor beta chains below, sequenced in a study of response to subunit inactivated influenza vaccine. TCRdb passed the RT-PCR reads through MiXCR, listing each CDR3 protein once. The sample carries 500,000 or so distinct CDR3 sequences, approximately 15% recorded once. Sequences were derived from CD4+ T cells sorted from PBMCs, sampled around 25 months after vaccination. Every receptor here comes from a man aged 50-75 years who received an inactivated influenza vaccine.

This clonotype was seen more than once but under ten times. The chain combines TRBV20-1 with TRBJ2-5; TRBD2 agrees at 13 bases. Germline assignment: CDR1 DFQATT and CDR2 SNEGSKA (reference sequence). V dropped 2 bases and J dropped 5; count of bases not matched to a gene: 14. This CDR3 is built from 18 residues. CDR3 nucleotide sequence: TGCAGTGCTAGATCCGGGACTAGCGGGGTAGGGGTCCGGGAGACCCAGTACTTC. It codes for CSARSGTSGVGVRETQYF.

This clonotype showed up just once. The CDR3 sequence: CASQTSPAFTDTQYF. CDR3 coding DNA: TGCGCCAGCCAGACCTCACCGGCTTTCACAGATACGCAGTATTTT. V is TRBV10-2 and J is TRBJ2-3; D is undetermined. V shed 8 bases and J shed 2 bases, with 17 bases lying between them. CDR1 and CDR2 (germline): WSHSY, SAAADI. The CDR3 consists of 15 residues.

The genes are TRBV7-9 and TRBJ2-7; 9 nucleotides align to TRBD2. Germline CDR1 and CDR2: SEHNR and FQNEAQ (reference sequence). The CDR3 has 15 amino acids. The V gene end was trimmed by 5 bases and the J gene end by 4 bases; junction bases not matched to a gene: 9. The CDR3 loop reads CASSPSRGGAYEQYF. In DNA form, the CDR3 reads TGTGCCAGCAGCCCTTCGCGCGGGGGGGCTTACGAGCAGTACTTC. The variable domain in full, completed from reference TRBV7-9 and TRBJ2-7, reads DTGVSQNPRHKITKRGQNVTFRCDPISEHNRLYWYRQTLGQGPEFLTYFQNEAQLEKSRLLSDRFSAERPKGSFSTLEIQRTEQGDSAMYLCASSPSRGGAYEQYFGPGTRLTVT.

This clonotype has more than one count but fewer than ten. This chain joins TRBV18 and TRBJ2-7; 7 bases are shared with TRBD1. The V gene's germline CDR1 is KGHSH and CDR2 LQKENI. V lost 2 bases, J lost 0 bases, and 10 bases stayed unmatched. The CDR3 loop spans 17 amino acids. CDR3 region: CASSPVVTGQSSYEQYF. CDR3 bases: TGTGCCAGCTCACCAGTTGTGACAGGGCAAAGCTCCTACGAGCAGTACTTC.

This clonotype turned up a few times. This chain joins TRBV7-8 and TRBJ2-7; 7 positions agree with TRBD1. V shed 3 bases and J 2 bases; nucleotides not matched to a gene: 13. Looked up from germline, CDR1 is SGHVS and CDR2 is FQNEAQ. This CDR3 has 17 amino acids. The CDR3 reads CASSFRTGPPGAYEQYF. In nucleotides, the CDR3 is TGTGCCAGCAGCTTTCGGACAGGTCCCCCAGGGGCCTACGAGCAGTACTTC.

The V call is TRBV5-1, the J call TRBJ2-1; 9 nucleotides agree with TRBD2. V shed 4 bases and J 7 bases; nucleotides not matched to a gene: 15. The length of the CDR3 is 17 residues. The germline gives CDR1 SGHRS, CDR2 YFSETQ. The CDR3 loop is CASSIRPSGMNNNEQFF. The CDR3 region has the DNA TGCGCCAGCAGCATCCGTCCTAGCGGGATGAACAATAATGAGCAGTTCTTC.

There are a few counts of this clonotype. The chain is built from TRBV11-1 and TRBJ2-6; D remains unclear. Trimming left V 5 bases short and J 0 bases short, with 20 bases between. The length of the CDR3 is 19 residues. Germline values: CDR1 SGHAT, CDR2 FQDESV (reference sequence). CDR3 loop: CASSPAFVSANSGANVLTF. CDR3 bases: TGTGCCAGCAGCCCTGCGTTCGTATCTGCCAACTCTGGGGCCAACGTCCTGACTTTC.

CDR3 loop: CASRPEPDGGYTF. The CDR3 DNA reads TGCGCCAGCAGACCGGAACCGGACGGGGGCTACACCTTC. V and J are TRBV5-1 and TRBJ1-2; unclear D gene. CDR1 is SGHRS, CDR2 YFSETQ, per germline. V lost 5 bases, J lost 8 bases, and 16 bases lay in between. The CDR3 runs 13 residues.